These T cell receptor beta chains were read from a single sample in a study of cytomegalovirus exposure and HLA in healthy donors. Assay used: immunoSEQ multiplex PCR; TCRdb lists only in-frame clones, some missing. The profile shows approximately 92,000 clones, 81% of them singletons. Sequencing used PBMCs. The receptors here all came from a girl aged 2 to 9 in good health and CMV-seropositive. The CDR3 runs from the conserved cysteine through the conserved F or W. Fields, in order: D gene, CDR3 length, J gene, clone size, V gene, CDR3 protein, CDR3 DNA. A D gene is named only where the DNA matches it firmly. Expanded clones get a size class; other rows say once, few or many, or leave the size out.

TRBD2 18 TRBJ2-5 . TRBV7-2 CASSRQLAGGRGRETQYF TGTGCCAGCAGCCGACAACTAGCGGGAGGTAGGGGGCGGGAGACCCAGTACTTC
TRBD1 14 TRBJ1-1 . TRBV27 CASSAGQVGTEAFF TGTGCCAGCAGTGCCGGACAGGTTGGCACTGAAGCTTTCTTT
TRBD1 15 TRBJ1-1 . TRBV27 CASRLGQGAYTEAFF TGTGCCAGCAGGCTGGGACAGGGGGCGTACACTGAAGCTTTCTTT
. 15 TRBJ2-2 . TRBV6-1 CASIPTETNTGELFF TGTGCCAGCATACCGACAGAAACGAACACCGGGGAGCTGTTTTTT
. 14 TRBJ2-3 few TRBV7-3 CASSFGGATDTQYF TGTGCCAGCAGCTTCGGCGGAGCCACAGATACGCAGTATTTT
. 14 TRBJ1-2 few TRBV4-1 CASSQDSSVYGYTF TGCGCCAGCAGCCAAGACAGCAGCGTCTATGGCTACACCTTC
. 13 TRBJ2-4 . TRBV4-1 CASSQPGLGIQYF TGCGCCAGCAGTCAACCGGGACTTGGCATTCAGTACTTC
. 13 TRBJ1-5 . TRBV6-5 CASPLDCGQPQHF TGTGCCAGCCCGTTGGACTGCGGTCAGCCCCAGCATTTT
. 17 TRBJ1-2 . TRBV19 CASSILRTETRNYGYTF TGTGCCAGTAGTATACTGCGGACAGAAACTCGAAACTATGGCTACACCTTC
TRBD2 13 TRBJ2-3 . TRBV27 CASNGRSTDTQYF TGTGCCAGCAACGGGAGGAGCACAGATACGCAGTATTTT
. 13 TRBJ1-5 . TRBV6-5 CASKMTVNQPQHF TGTGCCAGCAAGATGACAGTCAATCAGCCCCAGCATTTT
. 15 TRBJ1-5 . TRBV5-5 CASSWGVNSNQPQHF TGTGCCAGCAGCTGGGGGGTCAATAGCAATCAGCCCCAGCATTTT
. 19 TRBJ2-6 few TRBV15 CATSRDYGGDISGANVLTF TGTGCCACCAGCAGAGATTACGGAGGGGATATCTCTGGGGCCAACGTCCTGACTTTC
TRBD2 16 TRBJ2-2 . TRBV12-5 CASGKGLAGTPGELFF TGTGCTAGTGGCAAGGGACTAGCGGGAACCCCCGGGGAGCTGTTTTTT
TRBD2 17 TRBJ2-5 . TRBV28 CASSSGLAGGVSETQYF TGTGCCAGCAGTTCCGGACTAGCGGGAGGGGTGTCGGAGACCCAGTACTTC
. 14 TRBJ2-3 . TRBV10-3 CAISRERAGDTQYF TGTGCCATCTCGAGGGAGAGGGCTGGGGATACGCAGTATTTT
TRBD2 15 TRBJ2-5 . TRBV5-4 CASSSPSSGTETQYF TGTGCCAGCAGCTCCCCTAGTAGCGGGACGGAGACCCAGTACTTC
. 14 TRBJ2-1 . TRBV6-6 CASSSRGGYNEQFF TGTGCCAGCAGCTCAAGGGGGGGTTACAATGAGCAGTTCTTC
TRBD1 16 TRBJ2-6 . TRBV29-1 CSVGRQGFSGANVLTF TGCAGCGTTGGAAGACAGGGCTTCTCTGGGGCCAACGTCCTGACTTTC
. 16 TRBJ2-1 . TRBV30 CAWSAWTVKTYNEQFF TGTGCCTGGAGTGCTTGGACAGTAAAAACCTACAATGAGCAGTTCTTC
. 12 TRBJ1-1 few TRBV29-1 CSVEKRNTEAFF TGCAGCGTTGAAAAGAGGAACACTGAAGCTTTCTTT
. 13 TRBJ2-1 . TRBV5-6 CASSLEVLAEQFF TGTGCCAGCAGCTTGGAAGTGCTAGCGGAGCAGTTCTTC
. 14 TRBJ2-7 . TRBV5-1 CASSERQLMAEQYF TGCGCCAGCAGCGAGAGACAGCTTATGGCCGAGCAGTACTTC